This is a list of T cell receptor beta chains from one sample in a study of cytomegalovirus exposure and HLA in healthy donors. The assay was immunoSEQ multiplex PCR, and TCRdb's table has in-frame clones only and misses some. The sample carries 170,000 or so clones, roughly four fifths recorded once. Sequencing input: PBMCs. These receptors all stem from a man in his fifties or sixties in good health and CMV-seronegative. CDR3s include the opening cysteine and the closing phenylalanine or tryptophan. The order of the fields is J gene, clone size, V gene, CDR3 length, CDR3 protein. Clone size, where shown, is once, few, many, or a class for clones that have expanded.

>TRBJ1-2|.|TRBV6-5|14
CASSLDRAGYGYTF
>TRBJ1-3|.|TRBV7-6|16
CASSPRGGASGNTIYF
>TRBJ2-5|.|TRBV5-1|14
CASSLTTGVETQYF
>TRBJ2-5|.|TRBV7-9|13
CASSPTGGETQYF
>TRBJ2-7|.|TRBV2|14
CASTSLAENYEQYF
>TRBJ2-1|.|TRBV15|16
CATSRLGTGSYNEQFF
>TRBJ1-1|.|TRBV6-4|20
CASSSNQAQDREEGNTEAFF
>TRBJ1-4|.|TRBV5-4|14
CASSSAGTDEKLFF
>TRBJ1-2|.|TRBV28|15
CASSSGTGGSYGYTF
>TRBJ2-3|.|TRBV4-1|17
CASSHSRTSGNTDTQYF
>TRBJ2-3|.|TRBV4-2|17
CASSQEVRNFGTDTQYF
>TRBJ2-5|.|TRBV19|14
CASSGGASWETQYF
>TRBJ2-1|.|TRBV27|15
CASSLNRETYNEQFF
>TRBJ1-5|.|TRBV5-1|14
CASSLGRGNQPQHF
>TRBJ2-1|.|TRBV27|16
CASRTSGGAHGNEQFF
>TRBJ1-3|.|TRBV30|14
CAWRQGVSGNTIYF
>TRBJ1-6|.|TRBV18|14
CASQRDNYNSPLHF
>TRBJ1-1|once|TRBV4-2|15
CASSQGLTRNTEAFF
>TRBJ2-1|once|TRBV7-6|19
CASSPRPLRLAGSYNEQFF
>TRBJ2-7|.|TRBV2|14
CASRAGTGGHEQYF
>TRBJ2-7|.|TRBV11-1|15
CASSLVTGTSYEQYF
>TRBJ1-1|once|TRBV27|14
CASSTTGGRTEAFF
>TRBJ1-4|.|TRBV7-2|14
CASSFPGLSEKLFF
>TRBJ2-1|.|TRBV7-7|13
CASSLAPYNEQFF
>TRBJ1-4|few|TRBV5-1|16
CASSFTRGSLDEKLFF
>TRBJ2-3|.|TRBV29-1|13
CSVERQGIDTQYF
>TRBJ1-2|.|TRBV6-5|16
CASSSIRQGGNYGYTF
>TRBJ2-4|.|TRBV4-3|15
CASSQGVAGVNIQYF
>TRBJ2-3|.|TRBV4-3|16
CASSQDARVRTDTQYF
>TRBJ1-5|.|TRBV7-8|14
CASSFGQGDQPQHF
>TRBJ2-7|.|TRBV18|17
CASSPLLGTGDIYEQYF
>TRBJ2-2|.|TRBV11-2|17
CASSFSSSGQATGELFF
>TRBJ2-5|.|TRBV6-1|12
CASSQSSETQYF
>TRBJ2-1|.|TRBV4-2|16
CASSQARQAPYNEQFF
>TRBJ1-1|.|TRBV15|14
CATSRDRASTEAFF
>TRBJ2-7|.|TRBV28|13
CASSLSQVDEQYF
>TRBJ1-1|.|TRBV19|14
CASSLAVMNTEAFF
>TRBJ1-3|.|TRBV4-2|15
CASSQRTGTGNTIYF
>TRBJ1-5|.|TRBV4-2|15
CASSQDWQGGQPQHF
>TRBJ1-1|.|TRBV11-3|13
CASSLGQSREAFF
>TRBJ1-2|.|TRBV7-9|12
CSGRQGAGGYTF
>TRBJ2-1|.|TRBV7-3|17
CASSLRTSGGPHNEQFF